Shown below are 11 T cell receptor beta chains from a single sample sequenced in a study of blood T cell repertoires in COVID-19. Measured with immunoSEQ multiplex PCR; TCRdb has only the in-frame clones, and not every one. Counted here are about 130,000 clones, around 79% occurring once; the ten biggest clones make up around 5%. Sequenced: peripheral blood. Every receptor here comes from a woman in her sixties or seventies with COVID-19, enrolled during active disease.

The count of this clone is one. This chain joins TRBV11-2 and TRBJ1-4, with 8 bases identical to TRBD1. Germline CDR1 reads SGHAT; CDR2 reads FQNNGV. The CDR3 is made up of 16 amino acids. V lost 1 base and J lost 4; bases outside the gene matches: 5. The CDR3 region is CASSLGDRGGNEKLFF. The CDR3 region has the DNA TGTGCCAGCAGCTTAGGTGACAGGGGCGGTAATGAAAAACTGTTTTTT.

This chain uses TRBV6-5 with TRBJ1-2; TRBD1 aligns across 8 bases. The germline gives CDR1 MNHEY, CDR2 SVGAGI. The junction had 9 bases not matched to a gene; V was cut back by 2 bases and J by 4 bases. This CDR3 spans 16 amino acids. The CDR3 region has the DNA TGTGCCAGCAGTTACGGACAGGGTCTCTCCAGCTATGGCTACACCTTC. Its translation is CASSYGQGLSSYGYTF.

This chain uses TRBV19 with TRBJ1-6; D uncertain. The ends were cut back, 5 bases at V and 8 bases at J, with 16 bases in the middle. CDR1 is LNHDA, CDR2 SQIVND, per germline (reference sequence). This CDR3 spans 15 amino acids. CDR3 DNA: TGTGCCAGTAGTCCCTCGGGAGGGTCGGATTCACCCCTCCACTTT. It codes for CASSPSGGSDSPLHF.

The V and J genes are TRBV1 and TRBJ1-5; whether TRBD1, the table's D call, matches the DNA was not checked. TRBV1 is reported as a pseudogene. This CDR3 region has 16 residues. The CDR3 DNA reads TGCACCAGCAGCCCAAACCCAGGTTATGGGAATCAGCCCCAGCATTTT. It translates to CTSSPNPGYGNQPQHF.

The CDR3, as DNA: TGTGCCAGCAGTGACCCGGGGCGGGGTGGTGAAGCTTTCTTT. Translated: CASSDPGRGGEAFF. The rearrangement uses TRBV2 and TRBJ1-1, with a weak D call TRBD1 (5 bases). CDR3 length equals 14 residues. Germline CDR1 and CDR2: SNHLY and FYNNEI. Trimming took off 3 bases at V and 7 bases at J, with 15 bases between the two ends.

The chain joins TRBV11-3 to TRBJ1-2, with TRBD1 matching over 7 bases. Germline CDR1 SGHNT, CDR2 YENEEA. The CDR3 spans 13 residues. The J segment lost 8 bases and the V segment lost 6 bases, leaving 9 bases of the junction unmatched. The CDR3 loop is CASSNNRGEGYTF. CDR3 sequence (DNA): TGTGCCAGCAGTAATAACAGGGGCGAGGGCTACACCTTC.

The chain recombines TRBV5-1 with TRBJ1-1; D ambiguous. CDR1 SGHRS and CDR2 YFSETQ come from the germline V gene. The CDR3 loop spans 15 amino acids. The V end was cut by 4 bases, the J end by 0 bases, with 13 bases between. In nucleotides, the CDR3 is TGCGCCAGCAGCCCCACAAGCGTTATGAACACTGAAGCTTTCTTT. It translates to CASSPTSVMNTEAFF.

The chain has TRBV28 and TRBJ1-2, with D possibly TRBD1 on 5 matching bases. The CDR3 consists of 14 residues. Germline CDR1 and CDR2: MDHEN and SYDVKM. Trimming pared 6 bases from V and 0 bases from J, leaving 11 bases between. Written as DNA, the CDR3 is TGTGCCAGCAGCACTCCGACAGCTAACTATGGCTACACCTTC. Its translation is CASSTPTANYGYTF.

A few counts support this clone. The chain joins TRBV5-6 to TRBJ2-7; TRBD1 matches 7 bases. Germline V CDR1 and CDR2: SGHDT, YYEEEE. V gave up 1 base and J gave up 5 bases; unmatched junction bases: 6. CDR3 length: 14 amino acids. CDR3 DNA sequence: TGTGCCAGCAGCTTGACCAGGGGGTTCCACGAGCAGTACTTC. It translates to CASSLTRGFHEQYF.

This rearrangement joins TRBV2 to TRBJ2-3; 10 bases are shared with TRBD2. Losses at the gene ends were 6 bases for V and 4 bases for J; bases not matched to a gene: 10. The CDR3 is 16 residues long. Germline V CDR1 and CDR2: SNHLY, FYNNEI. As DNA, the CDR3 is TGTGCCAGCAGAAATCCTAGCGGGGGAGGGGCAGATACGCAGTATTTT. Encoded protein: CASRNPSGGGADTQYF.

This clone has only one observation. The rearrangement joins TRBV19 to TRBJ1-5, with TRBD1 matching 9 bases. Germline V gene lookup returns CDR1 LNHDA and CDR2 SQIVND (reference sequence). The trim removed 5 bases at V and 7 bases at J, leaving 12 bases unmatched. This CDR3 has 16 residues. This CDR3 is CASSLLQGARGQPQHF. CDR3 coding DNA: TGTGCCAGTAGTCTCTTACAGGGGGCGCGAGGGCAGCCCCAGCATTTT. The full variable domain, completed using reference TRBV19 and TRBJ1-5, is DGGITQSPKYLFRKEGQNVTLSCEQNLNHDAMYWYRQDPGQGLRLIYYSQIVNDFQKGDIAEGYSVSREKKESFPLTVTSAQKNPTAFYLCASSLLQGARGQPQHFGDGTRLSIL.